This paragraph reports one T cell receptor (beta chain). The record originates from a study of blood T cell repertoires in COVID-19. Across the study: Some COVID-19 samples were acute and others convalescent; all came from the United States, Italy and Spain. From T cells, B-cell-depleted T cells, or PBMCs came the material, which was cDNA or gDNA.

The CDR3 has 18 amino acids. Germline CDR1 reads SGHTA; CDR2 reads FQGNSA. V lost 6 bases, J lost 0 bases, and 16 bases stayed unmatched. In the authors' methods: Reference gene primer amplification yielded estimated nucleated cell counts. Profiling relied on immunoSEQ multiplex PCR, and the TCRdb table lists in-frame clones only, not all of them. V, J and clone size are taken as reported in that table, and D and trimming were inferred from the DNA itself. The sample holds some 35,000 clones, 80% to 90% seen once. The clonotype originates from a human donor in a cohort sampled during active COVID-19. The sample was peripheral blood. The chain combines TRBV7-2 with TRBJ2-7; 8 nucleotides agree with TRBD2. CDR3 nucleotides: TGTGCCAGCAGTCACCCAGGCGGCGGGAGGTTGTACTCCTACGAGCAGTACTTC. It specifies CASSHPGGGRLYSYEQYF.